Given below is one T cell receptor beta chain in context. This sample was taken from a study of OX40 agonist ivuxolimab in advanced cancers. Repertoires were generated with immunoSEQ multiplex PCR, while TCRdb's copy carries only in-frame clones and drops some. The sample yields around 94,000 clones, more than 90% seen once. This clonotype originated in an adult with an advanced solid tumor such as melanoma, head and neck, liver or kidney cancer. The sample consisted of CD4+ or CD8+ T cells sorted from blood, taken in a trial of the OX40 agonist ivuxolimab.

In DNA, the CDR3 is TGTGCCAGCAGCTTAACGGGGACAGTCCAAGAGACCCAGTACTTC. This translates into CASSLTGTVQETQYF. The rearrangement links TRBV7-3 to TRBJ2-5; 7 nucleotides match TRBD1. CDR3 length equals 15 residues. CDR1 is SGHTA, CDR2 FQGTGA, per germline. The V gene end was trimmed by 0 bases and the J gene end by 1 base; junction bases not matched to a gene: 2. Full variable domain (missing parts from reference TRBV7-3 and TRBJ2-5): GAGVSQTPSNKVTEKGKYVELRCDPISGHTALYWYRQSLGQGPEFLIYFQGTGAADDSGLPNDRFFAVRPEGSVSTLKIQRTERGDSAVYLCASSLTGTVQETQYFGPGTRLLVL.